This TCR beta chain was recorded in a study of T cell responses to AZD1222 COVID-19 vaccine. Overall study results and limits: Variant regions that are unmutated are reportedly the target of nearly half of spike-specific TCRs.

V was pared by 4 bases and J by 6 bases, with 18 bases between. The CDR3 is 15 residues long. Germline CDR1 and CDR2: MNHEY and SVGEGT. Concerning this clone itself: Its target is not known.

Sequencing used immunoSEQ multiplex PCR; TCRdb keeps in-frame clones, though not all of them. The table records some 120,000 clones, over 75% of them present only once. This sequence originates from an adult in good health. The chain carries TRBV6-2 or TRBV6-3 and TRBJ2-5; D not certain. The sample in question was peripheral blood, obtained on day 0 of AZD1222 vaccination. The chain's CDR3 is CASSSGQPAIQTQYF. The CDR3 nucleotides are TGTGCCAGCAGTTCCGGTCAACCAGCTATTCAGACCCAGTACTTC.